There are a few counts of the clone carrying this T cell receptor beta chain. The data were taken from a study of T cells after yellow fever vaccination. The germline CDR1 and CDR2 sequences are SGHRS and YFSETQ. V was pared by 5 bases and J by 0 bases, with 5 bases between. The length of the CDR3 is 12 residues. TCRdb fed the 5' RACE reads into MiXCR, producing one record per CDR3 protein. The sample carries under 550,000 distinct CDR3 sequences, just over 20% recorded once. The TCR was taken from a man in his late teens or twenties who received the YFV17D yellow fever vaccine. The genes are TRBV5-1 and TRBJ1-1; D is uncertain. Specimen: PBMCs, collected about 20 days after the first yellow fever vaccination. This chain's CDR3 is CASRKLNTEAFF. CDR3 DNA: TGCGCCAGCAGAAAGCTGAACACTGAAGCTTTCTTT.